This T cell receptor (beta chain) is from a study of OX40 agonist ivuxolimab in advanced cancers. Overall study results and limits: Expansion of clones was among the lowest in partial responders at 0.1-3.0 mg/kg. CD4+ and CD8+ blood T cells expanded clonally by week 6 at 0.1 to 3.0 mg/kg.

Regarding this clone: The antigen remains unidentified.

CDR1 is SGHRS and CDR2 is YFSETQ in the germline V gene. The ends were cut back, 2 bases at V and 6 bases at J, with 3 bases in the middle. The CDR3 consists of 11 residues. Here immunoSEQ multiplex PCR was the method, and the copy in TCRdb shows in-frame clones only, minus some. The sample contains more than 80,000 clones, 90% to 95% of which appear only once. This clonotype was obtained from an adult with an advanced solid tumor such as melanoma, head and neck, liver or kidney cancer. V gene TRBV5-1 combines with J gene TRBJ2-1; D gene unclear. Sequences were derived from CD4+ or CD8+ T cells sorted from blood, sampled in a trial of the OX40 agonist ivuxolimab. The CDR3 DNA sequence: TGCGCCAGCAGCTTTACCAATGAGCAGTTCTTC. Translating it yields CASSFTNEQFF.